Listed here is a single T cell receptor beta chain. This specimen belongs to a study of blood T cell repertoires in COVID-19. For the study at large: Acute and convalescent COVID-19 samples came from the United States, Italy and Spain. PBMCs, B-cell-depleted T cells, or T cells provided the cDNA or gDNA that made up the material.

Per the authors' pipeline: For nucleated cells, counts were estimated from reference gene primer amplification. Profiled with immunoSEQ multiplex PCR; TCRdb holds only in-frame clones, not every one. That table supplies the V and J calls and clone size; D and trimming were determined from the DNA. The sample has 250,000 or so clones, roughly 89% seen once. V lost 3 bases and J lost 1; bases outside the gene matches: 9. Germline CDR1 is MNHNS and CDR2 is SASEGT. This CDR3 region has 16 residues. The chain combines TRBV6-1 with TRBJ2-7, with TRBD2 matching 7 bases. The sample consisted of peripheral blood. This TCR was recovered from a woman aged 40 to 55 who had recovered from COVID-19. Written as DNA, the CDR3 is TGTGCCAGCAGTGATATCTTGCGGGGGAGTTCCTACGAGCAGTACTTC. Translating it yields CASSDILRGSSYEQYF.